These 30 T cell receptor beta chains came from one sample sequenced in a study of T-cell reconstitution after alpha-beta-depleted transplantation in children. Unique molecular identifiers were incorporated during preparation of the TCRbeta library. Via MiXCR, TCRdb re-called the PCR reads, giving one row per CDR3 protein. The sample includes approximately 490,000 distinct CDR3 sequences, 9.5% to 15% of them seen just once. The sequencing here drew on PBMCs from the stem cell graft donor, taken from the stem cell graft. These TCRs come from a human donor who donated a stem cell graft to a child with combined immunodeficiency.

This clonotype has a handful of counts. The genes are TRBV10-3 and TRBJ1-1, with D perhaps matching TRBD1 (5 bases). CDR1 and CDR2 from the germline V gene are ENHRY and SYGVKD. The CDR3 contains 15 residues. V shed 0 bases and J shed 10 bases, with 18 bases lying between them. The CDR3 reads CAISESTFGEGRAFF. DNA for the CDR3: TGTGCCATCAGTGAGTCGACTTTCGGGGAGGGGCGAGCTTTCTTT.

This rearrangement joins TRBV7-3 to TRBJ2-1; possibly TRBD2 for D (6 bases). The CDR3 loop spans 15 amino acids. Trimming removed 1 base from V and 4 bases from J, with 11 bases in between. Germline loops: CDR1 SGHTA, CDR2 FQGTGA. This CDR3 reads CASSLNPSVYNEQFF. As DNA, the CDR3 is TGTGCCAGCAGCTTAAATCCTAGCGTATACAATGAGCAGTTCTTC.

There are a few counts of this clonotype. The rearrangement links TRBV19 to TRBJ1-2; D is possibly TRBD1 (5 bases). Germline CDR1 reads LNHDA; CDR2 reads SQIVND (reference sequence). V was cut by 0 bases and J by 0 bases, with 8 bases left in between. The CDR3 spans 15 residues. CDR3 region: CASSIDTGTNYGYTF. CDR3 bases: TGTGCCAGTAGTATAGACACAGGAACTAACTATGGCTACACCTTC.

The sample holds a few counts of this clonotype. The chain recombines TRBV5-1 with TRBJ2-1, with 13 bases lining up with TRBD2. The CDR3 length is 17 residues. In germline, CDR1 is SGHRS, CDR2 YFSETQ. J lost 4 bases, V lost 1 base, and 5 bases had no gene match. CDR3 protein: CASSLFPGLAGYNEQFF. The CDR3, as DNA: TGCGCCAGCAGCTTGTTTCCGGGACTAGCGGGATACAATGAGCAGTTCTTC.

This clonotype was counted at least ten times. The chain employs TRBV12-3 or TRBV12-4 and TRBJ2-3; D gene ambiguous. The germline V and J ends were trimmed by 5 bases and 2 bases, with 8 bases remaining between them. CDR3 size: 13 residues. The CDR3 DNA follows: TGTGCCAGCAGTCAACGAAACACAGATACGCAGTATTTT. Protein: CASSQRNTDTQYF.

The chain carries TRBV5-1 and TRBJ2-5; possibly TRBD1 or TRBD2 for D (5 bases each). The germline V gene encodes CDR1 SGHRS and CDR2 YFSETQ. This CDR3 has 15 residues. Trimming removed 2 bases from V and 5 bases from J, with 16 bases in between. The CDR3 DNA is TGCGCCAGCAGCTTAGTCCAGGGAGATTCGGAGACCCAGTACTTC. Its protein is CASSLVQGDSETQYF.

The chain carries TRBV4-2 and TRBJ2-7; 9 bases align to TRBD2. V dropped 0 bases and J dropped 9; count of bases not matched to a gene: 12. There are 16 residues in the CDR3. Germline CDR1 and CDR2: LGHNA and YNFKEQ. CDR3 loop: CASSQEARGGAVRQYF. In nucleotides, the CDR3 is TGTGCCAGCAGCCAAGAGGCTCGCGGGGGGGCGGTTAGGCAGTACTTC.

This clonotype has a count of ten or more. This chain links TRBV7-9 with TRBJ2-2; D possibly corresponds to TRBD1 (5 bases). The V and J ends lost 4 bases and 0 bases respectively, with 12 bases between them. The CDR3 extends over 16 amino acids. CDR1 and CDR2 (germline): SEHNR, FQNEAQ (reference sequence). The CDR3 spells CASSSVGLSNTGELFF. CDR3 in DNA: TGTGCCAGCAGCTCCGTGGGGCTGTCGAACACCGGGGAGCTGTTTTTT.

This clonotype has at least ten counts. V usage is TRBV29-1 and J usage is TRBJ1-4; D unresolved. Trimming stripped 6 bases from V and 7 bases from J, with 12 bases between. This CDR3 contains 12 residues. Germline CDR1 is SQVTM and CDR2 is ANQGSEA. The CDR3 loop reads CSVRTEGEKLFF. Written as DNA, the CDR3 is TGCAGCGTCCGGACCGAGGGTGAAAAACTGTTTTTT.

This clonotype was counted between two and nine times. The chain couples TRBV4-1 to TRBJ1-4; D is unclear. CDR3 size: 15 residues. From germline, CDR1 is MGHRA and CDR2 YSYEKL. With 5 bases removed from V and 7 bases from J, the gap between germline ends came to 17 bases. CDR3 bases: TGCGCCAGCAGCGCGTATCGCCGGTCGGGTGAAAAACTGTTTTTT. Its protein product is CASSAYRRSGEKLFF.

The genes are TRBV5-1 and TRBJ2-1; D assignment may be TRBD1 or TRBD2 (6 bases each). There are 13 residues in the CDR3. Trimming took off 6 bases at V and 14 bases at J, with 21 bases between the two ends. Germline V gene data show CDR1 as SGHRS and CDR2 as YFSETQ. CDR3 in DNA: TGCGCCAGCACGGAGGGGGAGCGAACGAGGGAGTTCTTC. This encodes CASTEGERTREFF.

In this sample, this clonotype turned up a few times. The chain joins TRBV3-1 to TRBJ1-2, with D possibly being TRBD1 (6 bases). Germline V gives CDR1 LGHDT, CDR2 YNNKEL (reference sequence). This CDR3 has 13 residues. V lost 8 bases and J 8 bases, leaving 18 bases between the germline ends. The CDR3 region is CASRPAGADGYTF. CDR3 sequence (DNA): TGTGCCAGCCGGCCGGCGGGGGCAGACGGCTACACCTTC.

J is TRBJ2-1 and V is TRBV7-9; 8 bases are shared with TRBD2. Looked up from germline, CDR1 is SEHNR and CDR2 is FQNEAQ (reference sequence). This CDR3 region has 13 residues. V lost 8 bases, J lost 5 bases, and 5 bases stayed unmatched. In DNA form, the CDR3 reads TGTGCCAGCGGGGGGCGGGGGGACAATGAGCAGTTCTTC. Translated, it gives CASGGRGDNEQFF.

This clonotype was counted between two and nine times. This chain's CDR3 is CASWRIQTGELFF. Here the CDR3 DNA reads TGCGCCAGCTGGCGGATACAGACCGGGGAGCTGTTTTTT. This rearrangement joins TRBV10-1 to TRBJ2-2, with D unresolved. This CDR3 spans 13 amino acids. V lost 8 bases, J lost 5 bases, and 12 bases lay in between. Per germline, CDR1 WNHNN and CDR2 SYGVQD (reference sequence).

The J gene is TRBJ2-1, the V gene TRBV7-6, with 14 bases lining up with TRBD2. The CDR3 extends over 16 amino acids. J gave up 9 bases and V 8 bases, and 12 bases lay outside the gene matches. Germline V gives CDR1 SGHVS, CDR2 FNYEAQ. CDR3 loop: CASRPGLAGGRGEQFF. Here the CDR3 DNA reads TGTGCCAGCCGTCCAGGACTAGCGGGGGGACGGGGTGAGCAGTTCTTC.

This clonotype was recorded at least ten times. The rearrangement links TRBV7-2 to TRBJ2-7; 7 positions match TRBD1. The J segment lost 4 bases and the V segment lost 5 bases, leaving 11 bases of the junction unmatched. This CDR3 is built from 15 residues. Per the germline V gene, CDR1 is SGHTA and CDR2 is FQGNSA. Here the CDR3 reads CASSDRRQGRYEQYF. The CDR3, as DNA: TGTGCCAGCAGCGACCGTCGACAGGGACGGTACGAGCAGTACTTC.

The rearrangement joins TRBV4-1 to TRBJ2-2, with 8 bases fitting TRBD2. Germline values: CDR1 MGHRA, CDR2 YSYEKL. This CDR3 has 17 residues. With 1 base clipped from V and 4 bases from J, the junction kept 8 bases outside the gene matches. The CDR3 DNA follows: TGCGCCAGCAGCCAAGGTGGCTATGCGGGGGGCACCGGGGAGCTGTTTTTT. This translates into CASSQGGYAGGTGELFF.

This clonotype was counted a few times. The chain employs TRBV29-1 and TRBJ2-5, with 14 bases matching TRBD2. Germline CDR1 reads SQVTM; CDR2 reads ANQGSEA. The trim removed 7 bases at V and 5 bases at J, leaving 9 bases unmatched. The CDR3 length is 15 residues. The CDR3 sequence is CSARLAGGPEETQYF. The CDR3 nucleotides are TGCAGCGCAAGACTAGCGGGAGGGCCTGAGGAGACCCAGTACTTC.

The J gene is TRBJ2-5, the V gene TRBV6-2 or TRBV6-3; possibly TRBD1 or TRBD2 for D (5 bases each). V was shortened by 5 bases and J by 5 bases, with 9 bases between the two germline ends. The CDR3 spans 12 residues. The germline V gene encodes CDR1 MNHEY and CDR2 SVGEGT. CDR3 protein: CASSGTSETQYF. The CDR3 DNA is TGTGCCAGCAGTGGGACCTCGGAGACCCAGTACTTC.

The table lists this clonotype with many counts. CDR3 residues: CATSDRRHGELFF. The CDR3 DNA sequence: TGTGCCACCAGTGACCGCCGGCACGGGGAGCTGTTTTTT. This sequence joins TRBV24-1 and TRBJ2-2; D is uncertain. Germline loops: CDR1 KGHDR, CDR2 SFDVKD. The CDR3 length is 13 residues. V lost 4 bases to trimming and J lost 7 bases, with 9 bases between them.

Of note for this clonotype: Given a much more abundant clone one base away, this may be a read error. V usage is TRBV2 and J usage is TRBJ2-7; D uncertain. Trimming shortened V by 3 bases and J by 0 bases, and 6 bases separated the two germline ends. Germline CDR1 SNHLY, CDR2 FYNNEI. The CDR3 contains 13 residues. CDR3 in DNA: TGTGCCAGCAGTGACAGGTACTCCTACGAGCAGTACTTC. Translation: CASSDRYSYEQYF.

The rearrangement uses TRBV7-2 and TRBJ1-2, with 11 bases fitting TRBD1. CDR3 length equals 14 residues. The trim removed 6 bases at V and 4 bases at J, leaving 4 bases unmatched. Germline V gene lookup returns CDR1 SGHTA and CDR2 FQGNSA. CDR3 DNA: TGTGCCAGCAGAGCCGGGACAGGGGGCTATGGCTACACCTTC. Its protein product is CASRAGTGGYGYTF.

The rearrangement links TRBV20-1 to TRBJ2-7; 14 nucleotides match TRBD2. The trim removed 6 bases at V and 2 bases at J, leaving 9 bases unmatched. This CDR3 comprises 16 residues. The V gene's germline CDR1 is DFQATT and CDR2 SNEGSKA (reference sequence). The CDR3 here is CSANPGTSGSTYEQYF. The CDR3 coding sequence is TGCAGTGCCAATCCCGGGACTAGCGGGAGTACCTACGAGCAGTACTTC.

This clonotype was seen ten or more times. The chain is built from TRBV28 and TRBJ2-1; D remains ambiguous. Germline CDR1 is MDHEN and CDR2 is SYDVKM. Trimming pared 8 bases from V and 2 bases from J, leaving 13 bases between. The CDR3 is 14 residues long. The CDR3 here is CASGGRRTYNEQFF. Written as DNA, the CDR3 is TGTGCCAGCGGTGGGCGCAGAACCTACAATGAGCAGTTCTTC.

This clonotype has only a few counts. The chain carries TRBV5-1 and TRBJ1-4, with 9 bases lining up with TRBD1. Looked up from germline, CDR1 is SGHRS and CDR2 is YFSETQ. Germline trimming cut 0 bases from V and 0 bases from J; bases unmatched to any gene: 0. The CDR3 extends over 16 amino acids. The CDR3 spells CASSLGQGATNEKLFF. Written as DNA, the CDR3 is TGCGCCAGCAGCTTGGGACAGGGGGCAACTAATGAAAAACTGTTTTTT. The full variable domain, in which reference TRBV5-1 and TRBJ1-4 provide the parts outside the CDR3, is KAGVTQTPRYLIKTRGQQVTLSCSPISGHRSVSWYQQTPGQGLQFLFEYFSETQRNKGNFPGRFSGRQFSNSRSEMNVSTLELGDSALYLCASSLGQGATNEKLFFGSGTQLSVL.

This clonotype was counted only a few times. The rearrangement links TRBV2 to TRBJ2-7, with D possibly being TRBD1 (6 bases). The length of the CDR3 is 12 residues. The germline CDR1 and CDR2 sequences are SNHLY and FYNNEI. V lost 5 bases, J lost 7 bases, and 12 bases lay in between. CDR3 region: CASSTGFGEQYF. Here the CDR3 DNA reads TGTGCCAGCAGTACAGGGTTCGGGGAGCAGTACTTC.

CDR3 sequence (DNA): TGTGCCAGCAAACCAGAGAGCTCCTACGAGCAGTACTTC. Translated, it gives CASKPESSYEQYF. This chain uses TRBV28 with TRBJ2-7, with D unclear. Germline V CDR1 and CDR2: MDHEN, SYDVKM. The V end lost 7 bases, the J end lost 0 bases, and 10 bases lay between the germline ends. The CDR3 is made up of 13 amino acids. Looking up the rest from reference TRBV28 and TRBJ2-7 gives the full variable domain: DVKVTQSSRYLVKRTGEKVFLECVQDMDHENMFWYRQDPGLGLRLIYFSYDVKMKEKGDIPEGYSVSREKKERFSLILESASTNQTSMYLCASKPESSYEQYFGPGTRLTVT.

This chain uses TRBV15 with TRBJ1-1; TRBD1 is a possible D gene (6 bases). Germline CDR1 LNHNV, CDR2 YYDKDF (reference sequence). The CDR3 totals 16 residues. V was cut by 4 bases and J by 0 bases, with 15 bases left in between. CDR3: CATSKTPGAMNTEAFF. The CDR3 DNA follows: TGTGCCACCAGCAAGACTCCAGGGGCAATGAACACTGAAGCTTTCTTT.

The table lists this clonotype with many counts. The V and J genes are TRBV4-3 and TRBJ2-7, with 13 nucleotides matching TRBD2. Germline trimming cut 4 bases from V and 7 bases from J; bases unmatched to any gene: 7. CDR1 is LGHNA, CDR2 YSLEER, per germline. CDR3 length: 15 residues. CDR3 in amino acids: CASSPGLAGTREQYF. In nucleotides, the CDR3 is TGCGCCAGCAGCCCGGGACTAGCGGGGACTAGGGAGCAGTACTTC.

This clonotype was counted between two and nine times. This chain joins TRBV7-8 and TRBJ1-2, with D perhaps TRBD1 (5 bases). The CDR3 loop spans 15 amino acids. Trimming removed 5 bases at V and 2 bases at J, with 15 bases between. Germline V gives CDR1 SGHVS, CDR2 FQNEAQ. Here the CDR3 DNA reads TGTGCCAGCAGCCTGGGGCGACTGGGGAACTATGGCTACACCTTC. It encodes CASSLGRLGNYGYTF. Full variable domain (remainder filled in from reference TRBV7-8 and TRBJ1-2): GAGVSQSPRYKVAKRGQDVALRCDPISGHVSLFWYQQALGQGPEFLTYFQNEAQLDKSGLPSDRFFAERPEGSVSTLKIQRTQQEDSAVYLCASSLGRLGNYGYTFGSGTRLTVV.